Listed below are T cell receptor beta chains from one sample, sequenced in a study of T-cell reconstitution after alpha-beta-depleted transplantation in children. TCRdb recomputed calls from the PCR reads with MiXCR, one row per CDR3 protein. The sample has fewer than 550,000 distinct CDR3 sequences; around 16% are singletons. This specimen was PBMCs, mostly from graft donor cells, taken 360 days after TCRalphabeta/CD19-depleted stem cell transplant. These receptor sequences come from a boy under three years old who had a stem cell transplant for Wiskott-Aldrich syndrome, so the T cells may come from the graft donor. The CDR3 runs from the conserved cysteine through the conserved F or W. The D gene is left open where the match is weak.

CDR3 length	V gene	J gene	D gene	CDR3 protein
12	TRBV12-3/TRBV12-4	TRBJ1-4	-	CASRADREKLFF
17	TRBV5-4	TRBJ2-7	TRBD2	CASSSSYQRGTTYEQYF
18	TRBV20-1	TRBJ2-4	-	CSAREVLPGLLAKNIQYF
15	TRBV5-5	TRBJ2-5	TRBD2	CASSLSLAGKGTQYF
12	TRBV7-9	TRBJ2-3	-	CASSNQEDTQYF
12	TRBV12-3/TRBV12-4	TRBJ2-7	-	CASSLVQRSQYF
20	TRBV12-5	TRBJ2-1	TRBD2	CASGLIHKGLAGGRANEQFF
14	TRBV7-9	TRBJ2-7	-	CASSFALGSYEQYF
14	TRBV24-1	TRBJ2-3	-	CATSRSPSTDTQYF
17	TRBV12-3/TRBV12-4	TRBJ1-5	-	CASSPFLGGREDQPQHF
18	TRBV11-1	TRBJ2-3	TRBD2	CASSLAGLAGAMTDTQYF
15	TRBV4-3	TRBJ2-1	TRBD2	CASSQDGTSGTEQFF
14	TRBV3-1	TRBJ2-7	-	CASTRGFLTYEQYF
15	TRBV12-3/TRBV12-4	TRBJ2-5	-	CASSRGTANQETQYF
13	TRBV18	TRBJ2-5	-	CASSPAHQETQYF
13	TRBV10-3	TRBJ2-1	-	CATQGTPYNEQFF
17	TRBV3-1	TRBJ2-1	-	CASSPNRWTVPDNEQFF
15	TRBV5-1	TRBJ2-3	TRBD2	CASSLVRTSGDTQYF
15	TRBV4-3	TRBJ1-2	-	CASSPQLGPNYGYTF
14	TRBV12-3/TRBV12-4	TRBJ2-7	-	CASSSDLRAYEQYF
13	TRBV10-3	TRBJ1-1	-	CAISERGDTEAFF
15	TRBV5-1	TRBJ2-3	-	CASSLTLAVTDTQYF
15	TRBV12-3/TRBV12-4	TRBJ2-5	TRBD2	CASSPGLAGVETQYF
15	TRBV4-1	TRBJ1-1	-	CASTPKQWVKTEAFF
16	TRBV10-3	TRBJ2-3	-	CAISESSWEGTDTQYF
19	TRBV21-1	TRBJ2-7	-	CASSNGGLAGGPYSYEQYF